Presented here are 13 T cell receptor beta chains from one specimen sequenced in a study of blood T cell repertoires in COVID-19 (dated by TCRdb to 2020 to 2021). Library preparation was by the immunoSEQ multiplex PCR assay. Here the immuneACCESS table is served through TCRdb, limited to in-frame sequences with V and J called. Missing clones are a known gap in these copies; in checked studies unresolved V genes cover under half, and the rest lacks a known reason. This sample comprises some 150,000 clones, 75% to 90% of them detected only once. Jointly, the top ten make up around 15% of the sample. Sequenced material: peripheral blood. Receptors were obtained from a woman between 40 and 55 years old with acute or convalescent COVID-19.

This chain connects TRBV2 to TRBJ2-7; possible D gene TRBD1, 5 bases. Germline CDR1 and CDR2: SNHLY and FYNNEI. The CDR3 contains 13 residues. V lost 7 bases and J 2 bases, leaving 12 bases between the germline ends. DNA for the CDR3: TGTGCCAGCAAAAGACAGCTCACCTACGAGCAGTACTTC. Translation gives CASKRQLTYEQYF.

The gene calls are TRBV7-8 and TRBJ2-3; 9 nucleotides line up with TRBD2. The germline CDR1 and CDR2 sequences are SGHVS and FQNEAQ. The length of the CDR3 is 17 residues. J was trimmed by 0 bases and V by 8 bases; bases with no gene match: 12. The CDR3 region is CASSPRTSDLSTDTQYF. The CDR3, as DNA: TGTGCCAGCTCCCCCCGGACTAGCGACCTTAGCACAGATACGCAGTATTTT.

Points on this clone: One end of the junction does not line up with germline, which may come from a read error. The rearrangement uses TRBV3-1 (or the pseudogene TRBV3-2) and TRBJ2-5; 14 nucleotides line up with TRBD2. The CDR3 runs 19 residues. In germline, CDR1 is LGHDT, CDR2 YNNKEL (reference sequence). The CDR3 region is CASSQVTGTSGSVQETQYF. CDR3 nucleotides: TGTGCCAGCAGTCAAGTAACCGGGACTAGCGGGAGTGTCCAAGAGACCCAGTACTTC.

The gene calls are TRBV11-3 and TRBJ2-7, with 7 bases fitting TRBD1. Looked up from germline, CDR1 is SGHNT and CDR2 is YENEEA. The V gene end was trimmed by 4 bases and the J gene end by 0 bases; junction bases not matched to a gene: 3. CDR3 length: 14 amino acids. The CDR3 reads CASSYRDSSYEQYF. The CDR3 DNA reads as TGTGCCAGCAGCTACCGGGACAGCTCCTACGAGCAGTACTTC.

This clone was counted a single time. CDR3 sequence reads: CATSRGPQTGAIDEQFF. Written as DNA, the CDR3 is TGTGCCACCAGCAGAGGGCCGCAGACAGGGGCAATCGATGAGCAGTTCTTC. The chain joins TRBV15 to TRBJ2-1, with 8 bases aligning to TRBD1. Germline trimming cut 1 base from V and 8 bases from J; bases unmatched to any gene: 13. There are 17 residues in the CDR3. Looked up from germline, CDR1 is LNHNV and CDR2 is YYDKDF (reference sequence).

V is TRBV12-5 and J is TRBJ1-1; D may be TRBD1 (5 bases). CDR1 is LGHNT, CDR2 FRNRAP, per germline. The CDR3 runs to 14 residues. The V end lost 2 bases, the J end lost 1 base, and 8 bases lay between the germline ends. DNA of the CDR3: TGTGCTAGTGGTTTGCGGACAACGAACACTGAAGCTTTCTTT. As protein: CASGLRTTNTEAFF.

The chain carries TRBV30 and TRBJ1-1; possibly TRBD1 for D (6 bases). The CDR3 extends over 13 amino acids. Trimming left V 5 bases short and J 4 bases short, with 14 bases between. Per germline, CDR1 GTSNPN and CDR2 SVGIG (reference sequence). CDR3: CAWGPGGGTEAFF. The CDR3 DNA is TGTGCCTGGGGGCCGGGGGGCGGCACTGAAGCTTTCTTT.

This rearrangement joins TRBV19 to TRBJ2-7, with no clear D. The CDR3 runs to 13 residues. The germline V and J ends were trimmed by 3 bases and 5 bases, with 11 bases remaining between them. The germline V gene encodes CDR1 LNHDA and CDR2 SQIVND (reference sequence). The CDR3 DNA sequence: TGTGCCAGTAGTATGTACATTCGGGACGAGCAGTACTTC. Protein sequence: CASSMYIRDEQYF.

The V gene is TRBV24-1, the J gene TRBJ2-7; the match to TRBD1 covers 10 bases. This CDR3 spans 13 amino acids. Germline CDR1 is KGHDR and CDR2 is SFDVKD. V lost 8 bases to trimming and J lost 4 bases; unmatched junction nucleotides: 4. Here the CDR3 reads CATKDRGGYEQYF. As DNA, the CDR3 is TGTGCCACCAAGGACAGGGGGGGATACGAGCAGTACTTC.

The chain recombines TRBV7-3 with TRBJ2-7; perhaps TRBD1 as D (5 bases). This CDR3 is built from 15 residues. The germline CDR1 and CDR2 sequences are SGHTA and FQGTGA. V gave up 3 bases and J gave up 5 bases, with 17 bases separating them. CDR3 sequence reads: CASSFQAGKLHEQYF. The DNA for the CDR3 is TGTGCCAGCAGCTTCCAGGCAGGGAAGCTTCACGAGCAGTACTTC.

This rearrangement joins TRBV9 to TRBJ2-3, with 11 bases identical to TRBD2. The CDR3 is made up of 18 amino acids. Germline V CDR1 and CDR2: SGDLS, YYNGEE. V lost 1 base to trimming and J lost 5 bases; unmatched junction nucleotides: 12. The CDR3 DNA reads TGTGCCAGCAGCGTACCTAGCGGGGGGCCGCCGGAGAAAGATACGCAGTATTTT. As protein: CASSVPSGGPPEKDTQYF.

CDR3 DNA sequence: TGTGCCAGCACCCTGGAGGCCTGGAACACTGAAGCTTTCTTT. As protein: CASTLEAWNTEAFF. The gene calls are TRBV28 and TRBJ1-1, with D hard to call. Germline-derived CDR1 and CDR2 are MDHEN and SYDVKM. V was shortened by 7 bases and J by 1 base, with 13 bases between the two germline ends. CDR3 length: 14 residues. The full variable domain, with the rest looked up from reference TRBV28 and TRBJ1-1, is DVKVTQSSRYLVKRTGEKVFLECVQDMDHENMFWYRQDPGLGLRLIYFSYDVKMKEKGDIPEGYSVSREKKERFSLILESASTNQTSMYLCASTLEAWNTEAFFGQGTRLTVV.

CDR3: CASSLAGLHEQFF. Written as DNA, the CDR3 is TGTGCCAGCAGCTTAGCGGGGCTCCATGAGCAGTTCTTC. The V call is TRBV7-3, the J call TRBJ2-1; TRBD2 might be the D (6 bases). The CDR3 covers 13 residues. V was cut by 2 bases and J by 8 bases, with 10 bases left in between. Germline CDR1 reads SGHTA; CDR2 reads FQGTGA.